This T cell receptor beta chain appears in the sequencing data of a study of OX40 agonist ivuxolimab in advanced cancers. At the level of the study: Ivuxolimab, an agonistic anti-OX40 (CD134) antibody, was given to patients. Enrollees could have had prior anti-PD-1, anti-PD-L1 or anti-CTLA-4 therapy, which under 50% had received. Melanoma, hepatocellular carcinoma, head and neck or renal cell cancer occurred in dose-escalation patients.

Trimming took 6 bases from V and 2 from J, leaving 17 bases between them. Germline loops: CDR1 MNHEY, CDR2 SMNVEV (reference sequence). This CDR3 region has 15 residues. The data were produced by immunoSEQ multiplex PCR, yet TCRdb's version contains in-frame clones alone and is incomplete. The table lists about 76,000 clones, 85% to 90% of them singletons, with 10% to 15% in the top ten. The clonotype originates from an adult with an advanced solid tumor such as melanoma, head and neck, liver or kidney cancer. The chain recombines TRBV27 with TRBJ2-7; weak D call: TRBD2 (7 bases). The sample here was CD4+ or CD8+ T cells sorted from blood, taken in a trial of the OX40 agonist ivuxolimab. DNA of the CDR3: TGTGCCAGCAGCCGTCTGGGGGGGGGCACCTACGAGCAGTACTTC. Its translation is CASSRLGGGTYEQYF.